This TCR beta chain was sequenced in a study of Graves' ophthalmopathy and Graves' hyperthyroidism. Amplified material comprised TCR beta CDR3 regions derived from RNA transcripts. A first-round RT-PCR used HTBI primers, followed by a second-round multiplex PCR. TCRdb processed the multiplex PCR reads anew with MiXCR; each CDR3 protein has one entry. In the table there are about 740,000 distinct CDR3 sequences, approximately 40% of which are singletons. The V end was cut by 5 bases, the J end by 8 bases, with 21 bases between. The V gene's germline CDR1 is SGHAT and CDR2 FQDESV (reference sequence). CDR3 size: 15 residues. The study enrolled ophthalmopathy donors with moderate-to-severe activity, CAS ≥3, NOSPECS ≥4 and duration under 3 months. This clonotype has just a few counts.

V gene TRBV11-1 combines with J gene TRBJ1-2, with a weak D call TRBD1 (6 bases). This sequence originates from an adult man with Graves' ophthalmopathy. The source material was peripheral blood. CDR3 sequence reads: CASSPSGGGSAGYTF. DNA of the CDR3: TGTGCCAGCAGCCCCTCGGGAGGGGGTTCGGCCGGCTACACCTTC.